This record looks at one TCR beta chain sequence and its context. Original analysis: From reference gene primer amplification, estimates of nucleated cell counts were derived. Clones were read by immunoSEQ multiplex PCR, and TCRdb kept only the in-frame ones, dropping some. Clonal size and the V and J genes are those of that table, whereas D and trimming came from the DNA. Of approximately 90,000 clones detected, over 70% appear once; the ten largest clones hold roughly 4.4%. The data belong to a study of blood T cell repertoires in COVID-19. Germline V gene sequence: CDR1 PRHDT, CDR2 FYEKMQ (reference sequence). Germline trimming cut 5 bases from V and 1 base from J; bases unmatched to any gene: 5. The CDR3 runs 15 residues.

Source material: peripheral blood. This receptor was obtained from a man between 60 and 70 years old with acute or convalescent COVID-19. The gene calls are TRBV13 and TRBJ2-3, with 8 positions matching TRBD1. The DNA of the CDR3 is TGTGCCAGCAGCGTCAGGGGGCTCCGCACAGATACGCAGTATTTT. Translated: CASSVRGLRTDTQYF.